This T cell receptor beta chain was documented in a study of cytomegalovirus exposure and HLA in healthy donors. Study as a whole: Per a later analysis, the roughly 670 first-cohort and more than 100 validation repertoires shared one platform.

Notes on this clone: Its antigen is still unknown.

Regarding the study as a whole: According to a later analysis, TCR clusters from the first cohort tended to co-occur in the 120 or so validation repertoires.

CDR3 length: 16 amino acids. Trimming took off 5 bases at V and 3 bases at J, with 17 bases between the two ends. The germline V gene has CDR1 SGHRS and CDR2 YFSETQ. Using immunoSEQ multiplex PCR, the repertoire was profiled, and TCRdb retains in-frame clones only, with some absent. The sample has approximately 98,000 clones, under 97% seen once. J is TRBJ2-2 and V is TRBV5-1; tentatively, D is TRBD2 (6 bases). Sequencing was done on a sample of PBMCs. This TCR derives from a woman between 18 and 30 years old in good health and CMV-seronegative. The CDR3 nucleotides are TGCGCCAGCAGGTCGGGACTGCCTGGTGACACCGGGGAGCTGTTTTTT. Translation: CASRSGLPGDTGELFF.